Presented here are 32 T cell receptor beta chains from one specimen sequenced in a study of cytomegalovirus exposure and HLA in healthy donors. Clones were read by immunoSEQ multiplex PCR, and TCRdb kept only the in-frame ones, dropping some. The profile shows 130,000 to 150,000 clones, roughly nine tenths of them singletons. Sequenced sample: PBMCs. Every receptor here comes from a man in his late teens or twenties in good health and CMV-seronegative.

V and J are TRBV4-2 and TRBJ2-1; 8 bases map to TRBD1. CDR3 length equals 16 residues. Looked up from germline, CDR1 is LGHNA and CDR2 is YNFKEQ. V lost 0 bases, J lost 0 bases, and 1 base stayed unmatched. The CDR3 is CASSQEDRDSYNEQFF. As DNA, the CDR3 is TGTGCCAGCAGCCAAGAGGACAGGGACTCCTACAATGAGCAGTTCTTC.

The V gene is TRBV18, the J gene TRBJ2-2; perhaps TRBD2 as D (7 bases). From germline, CDR1 is KGHSH and CDR2 LQKENI. CDR3 length: 15 amino acids. V was clipped by 3 bases and J by 7 bases, with 15 bases between them. DNA of the CDR3: TGTGCCAGCTCACCCCTCTTCGGGGGGCACGGGGAGCTGTTTTTT. As protein: CASSPLFGGHGELFF.

This chain uses TRBV14 with TRBJ2-4; a weak D match, TRBD2 (5 bases). Deletions cut 1 base from V and 7 bases from J, with 17 bases between. Germline assignment: CDR1 SGHDN and CDR2 FVKESK. This CDR3 contains 16 residues. CDR3 sequence (DNA): TGTGCCAGCAGCCAAGTGGTTAGTGCCGGGGTGAACATTCAGTACTTC. Translated, it gives CASSQVVSAGVNIQYF.

The J gene is TRBJ2-7, the V gene TRBV11-2; a weak D match, TRBD1 (6 bases). The CDR3 runs to 16 residues. CDR1 is SGHAT, CDR2 FQNNGV, per germline. V lost 6 bases and J lost 2, with 20 bases in between. In DNA form, the CDR3 reads TGTGCCAGCAGGGATATGACCGGGACACAAGCCTACGAGCAGTACTTC. It codes for CASRDMTGTQAYEQYF.

The chain uses TRBV6-1 and TRBJ1-3; the D gene is possibly TRBD1 (6 bases). CDR3 size: 14 residues. With 5 bases removed from V and 3 bases from J, the gap between germline ends came to 11 bases. From germline, CDR1 is MNHNS and CDR2 SASEGT. DNA of the CDR3: TGTGCCAGCAGTTTTAGGACAGTTGGAAACACCATATATTTT. Its translation: CASSFRTVGNTIYF.

This clone came up once. The DNA of the CDR3 is TGTGCCAGCAGTTTATACCCAGGATCTAACTATGGCTACACCTTC. It yields the protein CASSLYPGSNYGYTF. J is TRBJ1-2 and V is TRBV27; no reliable D call. Germline V lookup: CDR1 MNHEY, CDR2 SMNVEV (reference sequence). Trimming took off 1 base at V and 0 bases at J, with 9 bases between the two ends. The CDR3 runs 15 residues.

This clone was detected once. Written as DNA, the CDR3 is TGTGCCAGCAGCTTGGTATCGGGGCGGGATCTTTACCAAGAGACCCAGTACTTC. Residues: CASSLVSGRDLYQETQYF. The chain uses TRBV7-9 and TRBJ2-5, with D tentatively TRBD2 (6 bases). The CDR3 sequence is 18 residues long. Trimming took off 3 bases at V and 0 bases at J, with 20 bases between the two ends. CDR1 is SEHNR and CDR2 is FQNEAQ in the germline V gene (reference sequence).

The V and J genes are TRBV4-1 and TRBJ1-2; 8 nucleotides line up with TRBD1. The CDR3 length is 18 residues. Germline V gene sequence: CDR1 MGHRA, CDR2 YSYEKL. V was clipped by 2 bases and J by 0 bases; unmatched bases: 11. The CDR3 DNA is TGCGCCAGCAGCCAACCGGGACAGGAGTCGGGAGCTAACTATGGCTACACCTTC. The encoded protein is CASSQPGQESGANYGYTF.

The gene calls are TRBV6-6 and TRBJ1-3; D gene ambiguous. Germline assignment: CDR1 MNHNY and CDR2 SVGAGI (reference sequence). V was cut by 6 bases and J by 0 bases, with 6 bases left in between. The CDR3 length is 13 residues. The CDR3 reads CASRRVSGNTIYF. In nucleotides, the CDR3 is TGTGCCAGCAGGAGAGTCTCTGGAAACACCATATATTTT.

The chain couples TRBV6-6 to TRBJ1-1; D remains ambiguous. V was shortened by 7 bases and J by 6 bases, with 12 bases between the two germline ends. The length of the CDR3 is 12 residues. Germline assignment: CDR1 MNHNY and CDR2 SVGAGI (reference sequence). The CDR3 sequence: CASKLRGSEAFF. The CDR3, as DNA: TGTGCCAGCAAGCTAAGAGGGTCTGAAGCTTTCTTT.

The rearrangement joins TRBV7-9 to TRBJ1-4; 9 bases map to TRBD1. There are 16 residues in the CDR3. Germline V CDR1 and CDR2: SEHNR, FQNEAQ (reference sequence). With V trimmed by 2 bases and J by 5 bases, 6 bases remained unmatched. For the CDR3, the DNA is TGTGCCAGCAGCTTACCGTACAGGGGGCGAAATGAAAAACTGTTTTTT. It yields the protein CASSLPYRGRNEKLFF.

Of note for this clone: Since a much larger clone is just one base distant, this may be a read error. Other DNA sequences from this sample encode an identical CDR3 as well. The rearrangement uses TRBV6-4 and TRBJ2-7; a possible D gene is TRBD2 (5 bases). Germline CDR1 MRHNA, CDR2 SNTAGT. CDR3 size: 14 residues. The CDR3 DNA is TGTGCCAGCAGCCGACTACGACGGACCTATGAGCAGTACTTC. Translation gives CASSRLRRTYEQYF.

The V gene is TRBV10-1, the J gene TRBJ1-6; TRBD1 matches 12 bases. Germline values: CDR1 WNHNN, CDR2 SYGVQD (reference sequence). V shed 4 bases and J 12 bases; nucleotides not matched to a gene: 4. This CDR3 has 14 residues. The CDR3 protein is CASSVGTGGEPLHF. CDR3 bases: TGCGCCAGCAGTGTGGGGACAGGGGGCGAACCCCTCCACTTT.

This chain joins TRBV7-2 and TRBJ2-1; TRBD2 matches 10 bases. Germline V gene data show CDR1 as SGHTA and CDR2 as FQGNSA. After removal of 5 bases from V and 6 bases from J, the junction contained 10 bases not matched to a gene. CDR3 length equals 16 residues. Here the CDR3 reads CASSPASGGASNEQFF. Here the CDR3 DNA reads TGTGCCAGCAGCCCCGCCAGCGGGGGGGCTTCCAATGAGCAGTTCTTC.

CDR3 in amino acids: CASSLMSTGVSLDTQYF. The CDR3, as DNA: TGTGCCAGCAGCTTAATGAGTACGGGGGTTTCATTGGATACGCAGTATTTT. The chain is built from TRBV13 and TRBJ2-3; D possibly corresponds to TRBD2 (6 bases). The V end lost 2 bases, the J end lost 6 bases, and 21 bases lay between the germline ends. CDR1 is PRHDT and CDR2 is FYEKMQ in the germline V gene (reference sequence). The CDR3 spans 17 residues.

The rearrangement uses TRBV7-9 and TRBJ2-7, with 7 bases lining up with TRBD1. With V trimmed by 4 bases and J by 3 bases, 15 bases remained unmatched. CDR1 is SEHNR, CDR2 FQNEAQ, per germline (reference sequence). CDR3 length: 17 residues. The CDR3 region is CASSSLQGRKIVYEQYF. Written as DNA, the CDR3 is TGTGCCAGCAGCTCTTTACAGGGGCGGAAGATCGTCTACGAGCAGTACTTC.

The gene calls are TRBV7-9 and TRBJ2-7, with D maybe TRBD1 (6 bases). Germline CDR1 and CDR2: SEHNR and FQNEAQ (reference sequence). The CDR3 runs 16 residues. The V gene lost 2 bases and the J gene lost 2 bases, with 16 bases spanning the gap. In DNA, the CDR3 is TGTGCCAGCAGCTTAAGGCCGGGACATAAACCCTACGAGCAGTACTTC. Translated: CASSLRPGHKPYEQYF.

This clone has a handful of counts. The genes are TRBV27 and TRBJ2-3; no definite D call. The CDR3 extends over 16 amino acids. Trimming shortened V by 4 bases and J by 0 bases, and 14 bases separated the two germline ends. The germline gives CDR1 MNHEY, CDR2 SMNVEV (reference sequence). The CDR3 here is CASSWMTAASTDTQYF. The CDR3 DNA sequence: TGTGCCAGCAGTTGGATGACGGCGGCTAGCACAGATACGCAGTATTTT.

The chain links TRBV15 to TRBJ2-7; a possible D gene is TRBD2 (5 bases). The germline gives CDR1 LNHNV, CDR2 YYDKDF (reference sequence). Trimming shortened V by 7 bases and J by 5 bases, and 15 bases separated the two germline ends. CDR3 length equals 13 residues. This CDR3 is CATNPGWGDEQYF. DNA of the CDR3: TGTGCCACCAACCCCGGATGGGGAGACGAGCAGTACTTC.

The chain carries TRBV9 and TRBJ1-2; D is possibly TRBD1 (5 bases). The V gene's germline CDR1 is SGDLS and CDR2 YYNGEE. Trimming pared 5 bases from V and 4 bases from J, leaving 15 bases between. The CDR3 consists of 14 residues. The DNA of the CDR3 is TGTGCCAGCAGTCCAGATGACAGCCGCTATGGCTACACCTTC. Its protein product is CASSPDDSRYGYTF.

The rearrangement uses TRBV5-1 and TRBJ2-5; possible D gene TRBD2, 6 bases. Germline lookup yields CDR1 SGHRS and CDR2 YFSETQ. CDR3 length: 14 residues. Trimming left V 2 bases short and J 3 bases short, with 11 bases between. CDR3 residues: CASSLFSGKETQYF. In nucleotides, the CDR3 is TGCGCCAGCAGCTTATTTAGCGGCAAAGAGACCCAGTACTTC.

This clone was detected only a few times. This chain connects TRBV5-4 to TRBJ1-1, with D possibly matching TRBD1 (5 bases). The V end lost 3 bases, the J end lost 7 bases, and 19 bases lay between the germline ends. The CDR3 length is 15 residues. The V gene's germline CDR1 is SGHNT and CDR2 YYREEE (reference sequence). The CDR3 spells CASSYDGGALGEAFF. The CDR3 nucleotides read TGTGCCAGCAGCTATGACGGAGGGGCGCTGGGTGAAGCTTTCTTT. The full variable domain, completed using reference TRBV5-4 and TRBJ1-1, is ETGVTQSPTHLIKTRGQQVTLRCSSQSGHNTVSWYQQALGQGPQFIFQYYREEENGRGNFPPRFSGLQFPNYSSELNVNALELDDSALYLCASSYDGGALGEAFFGQGTRLTVV.

V and J are TRBV19 and TRBJ2-3; 7 bases map to TRBD2. The CDR3 extends over 15 amino acids. The germline V gene has CDR1 LNHDA and CDR2 SQIVND (reference sequence). V trimming: 6 bases; J trimming: 2 bases; junction bases outside the gene matches: 8. The DNA of the CDR3 is TGTGCCAGTAGGGGGGTAGCGGGTCACACAGATACGCAGTATTTT. This translates into CASRGVAGHTDTQYF. The variable domain in full, with the rest retrieved from reference TRBV19 and TRBJ2-3, is DGGITQSPKYLFRKEGQNVTLSCEQNLNHDAMYWYRQDPGQGLRLIYYSQIVNDFQKGDIAEGYSVSREKKESFPLTVTSAQKNPTAFYLCASRGVAGHTDTQYFGPGTRLTVL.

The V call is TRBV5-8, the J call TRBJ2-7, with D possibly matching TRBD2 (5 bases). The germline V and J ends were trimmed by 4 bases and 3 bases, with 23 bases remaining between them. The CDR3 contains 17 residues. Germline loops: CDR1 SGHTS, CDR2 YDEGEE. The CDR3 sequence: CASSPGKGQYFYYEQYF. DNA for the CDR3: TGTGCCAGCAGCCCGGGGAAGGGCCAGTATTTTTACTACGAGCAGTACTTC.

The chain is built from TRBV18 and TRBJ1-4; TRBD1 is a possible D gene (5 bases). Trimming took off 2 bases at V and 2 bases at J, with 15 bases between the two ends. Germline-derived CDR1 and CDR2 are KGHSH and LQKENI. This CDR3 comprises 17 residues. The CDR3 sequence: CASSPGKYGGTNEKLFF. The CDR3 bases are TGTGCCAGCTCACCAGGCAAATACGGGGGGACTAATGAAAAACTGTTTTTT.

CDR3 bases: TGTGCCAGTAGTGTAAACAGGGGTGAACTCTCCTACGAGCAGTACTTC. This codes for CASSVNRGELSYEQYF. This chain links TRBV19 with TRBJ2-7; TRBD1 matches 7 bases. J lost 0 bases, V lost 5 bases, and 10 bases had no gene match. This CDR3 region has 16 residues. The germline V gene has CDR1 LNHDA and CDR2 SQIVND (reference sequence).

The chain is built from TRBV30 and TRBJ2-7; 8 bases line up with TRBD2. The CDR3 contains 15 residues. J was trimmed by 3 bases and V by 0 bases; bases with no gene match: 7. Looked up from germline, CDR1 is GTSNPN and CDR2 is SVGIG (reference sequence). Here the CDR3 DNA reads TGTGCCTGGAGTGTACCGGGGGGGGTAGGCTACGAGCAGTACTTC. Translating gives CAWSVPGGVGYEQYF.

The rearrangement joins TRBV18 to TRBJ2-3; 7 nucleotides align to TRBD1. Trimming took 4 bases from V and 5 from J; bases not matched to a gene: 12. Per germline, CDR1 KGHSH and CDR2 LQKENI. The CDR3 is 16 amino acids. The DNA for the CDR3 is TGTGCCAGCTCACGAAGCCCGGCAGGGGGAGTAGATACGCAGTATTTT. Amino acid sequence: CASSRSPAGGVDTQYF.

In DNA form, the CDR3 reads TGTGCCAGTAGCGGGGACAGGGACCACGAGCAGTACTTC. This gives the protein CASSGDRDHEQYF. V gene TRBV19 combines with J gene TRBJ2-7; 9 bases map to TRBD1. The length of the CDR3 is 13 residues. Germline CDR1 reads LNHDA; CDR2 reads SQIVND (reference sequence). Trimming cost V 6 bases and J 5 bases; bases outside gene matches: 5.

This clone has just one count. This chain joins TRBV7-2 and TRBJ2-4; TRBD2 agrees at 9 bases. CDR1 is SGHTA and CDR2 is FQGNSA in the germline V gene. After removal of 1 base from V and 0 bases from J, the junction contained 4 bases not matched to a gene. The CDR3 has 17 amino acids. The CDR3 loop is CASSLGLAGLAKNIQYF. CDR3 nucleotide sequence: TGTGCCAGCAGCTTAGGGCTAGCGGGGCTAGCCAAAAACATTCAGTACTTC.

The rearrangement joins TRBV7-9 to TRBJ1-6; D is perhaps TRBD1 (5 bases). Trimming took 11 bases from V and 3 from J, leaving 17 bases between them. CDR3 length: 15 amino acids. The germline V gene has CDR1 SEHNR and CDR2 FQNEAQ (reference sequence). CDR3 in DNA: TGTGCCTACGGGGAGGGGTATCGCTATAATTCACCCCTCCACTTT. This sequence encodes CAYGEGYRYNSPLHF.

This chain links TRBV5-6 with TRBJ2-3; 9 bases align to TRBD1. Germline V gene sequence: CDR1 SGHDT, CDR2 YYEEEE. Trimming removed 3 bases from V and 3 bases from J; junction bases left unmatched: 8. This CDR3 is built from 16 residues. The CDR3 loop is CASSSIRDRVTDTQYF. CDR3 sequence (DNA): TGTGCCAGCAGCTCGATCCGGGACAGGGTAACAGATACGCAGTATTTT.